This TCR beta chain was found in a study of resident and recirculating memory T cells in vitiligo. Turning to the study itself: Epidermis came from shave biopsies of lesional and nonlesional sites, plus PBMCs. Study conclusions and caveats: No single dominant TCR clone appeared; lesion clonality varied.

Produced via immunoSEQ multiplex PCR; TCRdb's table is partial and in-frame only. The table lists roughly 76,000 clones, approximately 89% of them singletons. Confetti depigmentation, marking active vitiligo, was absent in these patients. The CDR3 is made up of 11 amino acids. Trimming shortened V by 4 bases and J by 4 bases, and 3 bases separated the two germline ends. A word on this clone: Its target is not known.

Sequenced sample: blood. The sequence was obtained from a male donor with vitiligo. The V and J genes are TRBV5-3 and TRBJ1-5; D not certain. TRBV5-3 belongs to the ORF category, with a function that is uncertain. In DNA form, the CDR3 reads TGTGCCAGAAGCACAAATCAGCCCCAGCATTTT. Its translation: CARSTNQPQHF.